This TCR beta chain derives from a study of monozygotic twins with inflammatory bowel disease. The CDR3 contains 16 residues. Germline V gene sequence: CDR1 LGHNA, CDR2 YSLEER. A template switching step added UMIs, each with a 6-nucleotide sample barcode. The study subjected TCRalpha and TCRbeta cDNA to two nested PCRs of approximately 16 and 9 cycles. With the 5' RACE reads reprocessed, TCRdb shows one record per CDR3 protein and no DNA. The sample has some 400,000 distinct CDR3 sequences. No T cells were sorted before total RNA was taken from whole blood. Sequencing input: blood. The gene calls are TRBV4-3 and TRBJ2-1; without DNA, the TCRdb call of TRBD1 cannot be checked. This sequence originates from a human donor with ulcerative colitis or Crohn's disease, or a healthy co-twin of an affected twin (not recorded which). CDR3: CASSQEWDRSFNEQFF.